This is a list of T cell receptor beta chains from one sample in a study of beta chain features in type 1 diabetes. Method: immunoSEQ multiplex PCR; TCRdb's copy keeps in-frame clones and lacks some. This sample has roughly 610,000 clones, with about 14% found just once. The sample comprised naive CD4+ T cells from blood. These receptors all stem from a man aged 18-30 years in good health. CDR3s include the opening cysteine and the closing phenylalanine or tryptophan. Each record gives: D gene, V gene, clone size, J gene, CDR3 length, CDR3 DNA, CDR3 protein. D genes are given only for firm matches. For some rows the clone size is stated as once, few or many, or as a class when expanded; others skip it.

-	TRBV10-3	few	TRBJ2-7	16	TGTGCCATCAGCCTTAAGCCATCGCTGCTCTCCTACGAGCAGTACTTC	CAISLKPSLLSYEQYF
-	TRBV4-3	few	TRBJ2-1	14	TGCGCCAGCAGCCGGTCAGGGGCTGGGAATGAGCAGTTCTTC	CASSRSGAGNEQFF
-	TRBV30	-	TRBJ1-4	14	TGTGCCTGGAGAAGGGCCACAACTAATGAAAAACTGTTTTTT	CAWRRATTNEKLFF
-	TRBV10-3	few	TRBJ2-3	13	TGTGCCATCAATAGCGGAGCGCCAGATACGCAGTATTTT	CAINSGAPDTQYF
-	TRBV28	-	TRBJ2-7	12	TGTGCCAGCAGTCTAGGGGAACCTTCCCAGTACTTC	CASSLGEPSQYF
-	TRBV10-3	few	TRBJ1-1	11	TGTGCCACACGGACGGCCACTGAAGCTTTCTTT	CATRTATEAFF
-	TRBV9	-	TRBJ2-5	14	TGTGCCAGCAGCGTAGATTCGGGTCAAGAGACCCAGTACTTC	CASSVDSGQETQYF
TRBD1	TRBV10-3	few	TRBJ1-4	15	TGTGCCATCAGTGGGACAGGGCGGTCTAATGAAAAACTGTTTTTT	CAISGTGRSNEKLFF
-	TRBV30	few	TRBJ1-6	16	TGTGCCGGCCGGGGGGGTTCGAGCTCCTATAATTCACCCCTCCACTTT	CAGRGGSSSYNSPLHF
-	TRBV29-1	many	TRBJ2-6	14	TGCAGCGTTGGTCTATCTTCTGGGGCCAACGTCCTGACTTTC	CSVGLSSGANVLTF
TRBD2	TRBV28	few	TRBJ2-3	19	TGTGCCAGCAGTGCCAAACTAGCGCCTTTAGCGGGAGGCACAGATACGCAGTATTTT	CASSAKLAPLAGGTDTQYF
TRBD1	TRBV18	-	TRBJ2-7	11	TGTGCCAGCTCACCAGGGACAGGGAGTTACTTC	CASSPGTGSYF
-	TRBV11-3	few	TRBJ1-1	13	TGTGCCAGCAGCTTAGACAGAGCCGGGACTTCTTTCTTT	CASSLDRAGTSFF
TRBD2	TRBV4-3	-	TRBJ2-3	17	TGCGCCAGCAGCCACTTGATAGCGGGGGGCGGCGCAGATACGCAGTATTTT	CASSHLIAGGGADTQYF
-	TRBV7-3	-	TRBJ2-1	13	TGTGCCAGCAGCTTCTCGCGAGACAATGAGCAGTTCTTC	CASSFSRDNEQFF
-	TRBV15	few	TRBJ1-1	17	TGTGCCACCAGCAGAGAAGATGAGGGGCTACGGAACACTGAAGCTTTCTTT	CATSREDEGLRNTEAFF
-	TRBV5-6	-	TRBJ2-1	11	TGTGCCAGCAGCTTGACCAATGAGCAGTTCTTC	CASSLTNEQFF
-	TRBV15	-	TRBJ2-7	15	TGTGCCACCAGCAGAGATGCAGGGGCGACCTACGAGCAGTACTTC	CATSRDAGATYEQYF
-	TRBV5-8	-	TRBJ2-3	15	TGTGCCAGCAGCTTGGAACCCACTACGACAGATACGCAGTATTTT	CASSLEPTTTDTQYF
-	TRBV9	few	TRBJ2-3	13	TGTGCCAGCAGCCAAGAACCCTACGATACGCAGTATTTT	CASSQEPYDTQYF
TRBD2	TRBV28	-	TRBJ2-1	16	TGTGCCAGCGGCTGGCCGGGACTAGCGGGAGGGAGAGACCAGTTCTTC	CASGWPGLAGGRDQFF
-	TRBV9	few	TRBJ2-5	19	TGTGCCAGCAGCGTAGGGCTCCATGTGGTTGGTGCGTTCCAAGAGACCCAGTACTTC	CASSVGLHVVGAFQETQYF
-	TRBV5-1	-	TRBJ2-6	16	TGCGCCAGCAGCTTGGCCGGCAGCGCCGGGGCCAACGTCCTGACTTTC	CASSLAGSAGANVLTF
-	TRBV5-1	few	TRBJ2-1	13	TGCGCCAGTTCCGGAGATCGAGGCAATGAGCAGTTCTTC	CASSGDRGNEQFF
TRBD1	TRBV28	few	TRBJ2-5	17	TGTGCCAGCAGTTTATGGGGACAGGGGATAGGCCAAGAGACCCAGTACTTC	CASSLWGQGIGQETQYF
-	TRBV14	few	TRBJ2-7	14	TGTGCCAGCAGCCTTAATTGGGCCTCCTACGAGCAGTACTTC	CASSLNWASYEQYF
-	TRBV6-5	few	TRBJ2-5	13	TGTGCCAGCAGTCCCCCCGGCAGAGAGACCCAGTACTTC	CASSPPGRETQYF
TRBD2	TRBV5-1	few	TRBJ2-7	17	TGCGCCAGCAGCTTGGCGGGCACTAGCGGGAATGGCTACGAGCAGTACTTC	CASSLAGTSGNGYEQYF
TRBD1	TRBV11-2	few	TRBJ2-1	13	TGTGCCAGCAGCTCGGACAGGGTTAATGAGCAGTTCTTC	CASSSDRVNEQFF
TRBD2	TRBV4-2	few	TRBJ2-3	16	TGTGCCAGCAGCCCGCTCGGCGGGGGGGCCTCAGATACGCAGTATTTT	CASSPLGGGASDTQYF
TRBD1	TRBV28	-	TRBJ1-1	15	TGTGCCAGCAGTCACGACAGGGTTGGAAGCGGTGAAGCTTTCTTT	CASSHDRVGSGEAFF
-	TRBV4-3	few	TRBJ2-3	12	TGCGCCAGCAGCCCTCCCACAGATACGCAGTATTTT	CASSPPTDTQYF
-	TRBV7-2	-	TRBJ2-7	15	TGTGCCAGCAGCTTCGCCAGGGGATCCTCCTACGAGCAGTACTTC	CASSFARGSSYEQYF
-	TRBV18	few	TRBJ1-5	15	TGTGCCAGCTCACCTAGTGGTTATAGCAATCAGCCCCAGCATTTT	CASSPSGYSNQPQHF
TRBD1	TRBV28	few	TRBJ2-7	14	TGTGCCAGCAGTTTATTGGACAGGGGGGGTGAGCAGTACTTC	CASSLLDRGGEQYF
TRBD1	TRBV5-1	few	TRBJ2-7	13	TGCGCCAGTGGGACAGGGAGCTCCTACGAGCAGTACTTC	CASGTGSSYEQYF
TRBD1	TRBV7-3	-	TRBJ1-1	14	TGTGCCAGCAGCCAGGACAGGGCGAACACTGAAGCTTTCTTT	CASSQDRANTEAFF
TRBD2	TRBV5-6	few	TRBJ2-2	16	TGTGCCAGCAGCTCCCTCGGGGGGTTTAACACCGGGGAGCTGTTTTTT	CASSSLGGFNTGELFF
-	TRBV18	few	TRBJ2-1	17	TGTGCCAGCTCACCATTCGGACAGCCCATCTCCTACAATGAGCAGTTCTTC	CASSPFGQPISYNEQFF
-	TRBV10-3	-	TRBJ1-2	13	TGTGCCACCATCCCCGGGAGGGCGGGAGGCTACACCTTC	CATIPGRAGGYTF
TRBD2	TRBV18	-	TRBJ2-7	14	TGTGCCAGCTCACCACCCTGGGGGGGCTACGAGCAGTACTTC	CASSPPWGGYEQYF
-	TRBV7-9	-	TRBJ1-5	14	TGTGCCAGCAGCTTAGAGGGGGGGCATCAGCCCCAGCATTTT	CASSLEGGHQPQHF
-	TRBV29-1	few	TRBJ1-1	13	TGCAGCGTTGAAGGTCGGAGGTACACTGAAGCTTTCTTT	CSVEGRRYTEAFF
-	TRBV7-2	-	TRBJ2-1	13	TGTGCCAGCAGCCTTAGTGTCAGGGATACGCAGTTCTTC	CASSLSVRDTQFF
-	TRBV4-2	once	TRBJ1-5	17	TGTGCCAGCAGCCAAGATAGGGCCAGCGTGAGCAATCAGCCCCAGCATTTT	CASSQDRASVSNQPQHF
TRBD1	TRBV29-1	-	TRBJ1-5	15	TGCAGCGTTCAGTTAGTCCAGGGGGTAAATCAGCCCCAGCATTTT	CSVQLVQGVNQPQHF
-	TRBV11-2	-	TRBJ1-1	18	TGTGCCAGCAGCTTAGGGGCGGGGTTCTCGTGGGTGAACACTGAAGCTTTCTTT	CASSLGAGFSWVNTEAFF
-	TRBV10-3	few	TRBJ2-5	12	TGTGCCATCAGTGCCCAGGAAGAGACCCAGTACTTC	CAISAQEETQYF
-	TRBV16	-	TRBJ2-4	15	TGTGCCAGCAGCTCTTCAAAGTTGGCCAAAAACATTCAGTACTTC	CASSSSKLAKNIQYF
TRBD2	TRBV18	-	TRBJ2-7	15	TGTGCCAGCTCAACAACTAGCGGGAGTCCCTGGCGGCTTACCTTC	CASSTTSGSPWRLTF
TRBD1	TRBV6-1	few	TRBJ2-6	17	TGTGCCAGCAGTGCATGGACAGGATACTCTGGGGCCAACGTCCTGACTTTC	CASSAWTGYSGANVLTF
-	TRBV30	few	TRBJ1-4	12	TGTGCCTGGGGGACGGGTAATGAAAAACTGTTTTTT	CAWGTGNEKLFF
TRBD1	TRBV6-6	-	TRBJ2-4	13	TGTGCCAGCAGGAGTGGACAGGGAAACATTCAGTACTTC	CASRSGQGNIQYF
TRBD1	TRBV14	few	TRBJ2-3	16	TGTGCCAGCAGCAGTGGGACAGGACTACGCACAGATACGCAGTATTTT	CASSSGTGLRTDTQYF
-	TRBV7-9	-	TRBJ1-2	15	TGTGCCAGCAGCTTAGGGCCTCCTGTTGCCTATGGCTACACCTTC	CASSLGPPVAYGYTF
-	TRBV25-1	-	TRBJ1-2	15	TGTGCCAGCAGTGACAGGGTGGGTCCTAACTATGGCTACACCTTC	CASSDRVGPNYGYTF
TRBD2	TRBV2	-	TRBJ2-3	13	TGTGCCACCCCGCGGGAGGGCACAGATACGCAGTATTTT	CATPREGTDTQYF